A single sample gave rise to the 4 T cell receptor beta chains below, sequenced in a study of T-cell memory formation after mild COVID-19. TCRdb independently ran MiXCR on the 5' RACE reads; one entry per CDR3 protein. The repertoire includes 410,000 or so distinct CDR3 sequences, roughly a quarter of them detected once, and 10% to 15% sits in the top ten. Sequenced material: PBMCs or a T cell subset sorted from them (not recorded which). Source of these receptors: an adult woman who had mild COVID-19 (a few samples of this study predate the infection). Cell type and time point are not known.

This clonotype was observed at least ten times. The rearrangement uses TRBV20-1 and TRBJ2-2; no clear D gene. V was clipped by 0 bases and J by 1 base, with 18 bases between them. Per germline, CDR1 DFQATT and CDR2 SNEGSKA (reference sequence). There are 18 residues in the CDR3. As DNA, the CDR3 is TGCAGTGCTAGAGACCAATACTTCAACAAGTTGAACACCGGGGAGCTGTTTTTT. As protein: CSARDQYFNKLNTGELFF.

The chain employs TRBV9 and TRBJ2-3; no firm D call. V shed 6 bases and J shed 2 bases, with 7 bases lying between them. The CDR3 runs 12 residues. Germline CDR1 is SGDLS and CDR2 is YYNGEE. DNA for the CDR3: TGTGCCAGCAACTCACCCACAGATACGCAGTATTTT. It yields the protein CASNSPTDTQYF.

This clonotype was found a few times. This chain connects TRBV9 to TRBJ2-2; D is tentatively TRBD1 or TRBD2 (5 bases each). CDR1 SGDLS and CDR2 YYNGEE come from the germline V gene. CDR3 size: 16 residues. The V end was cut by 0 bases, the J end by 4 bases, with 13 bases between. The DNA of the CDR3 is TGTGCCAGCAGCGTAGACCGGGACCTTCCCACCGGGGAGCTGTTTTTT. It specifies CASSVDRDLPTGELFF. Full variable domain (outside the CDR3, taken from reference TRBV9 and TRBJ2-2): DSGVTQTPKHLITATGQRVTLRCSPRSGDLSVYWYQQSLDQGLQFLIQYYNGEERAKGNILERFSAQQFPDLHSELNLSSLELGDSALYFCASSVDRDLPTGELFFGEGSRLTVL.

The DNA for the CDR3 is TGTGCCAGCAGCAGCGGTTGGCCCTACAATGAGCAGTTCTTC. This codes for CASSSGWPYNEQFF. This sequence joins TRBV7-2 and TRBJ2-1; D is perhaps TRBD2 (5 bases). The CDR3 length is 14 residues. The V and J ends lost 5 bases and 2 bases respectively, with 10 bases between them. Germline-derived CDR1 and CDR2 are SGHTA and FQGNSA. The full variable domain, with the rest looked up from reference TRBV7-2 and TRBJ2-1, is GAGVSQSPSNKVTEKGKDVELRCDPISGHTALYWYRQSLGQGLEFLIYFQGNSAPDKSGLPSDRFSAERTGGSVSTLTIQRTQQEDSAVYLCASSSGWPYNEQFFGPGTRLTVL.